The 27 T cell receptor beta chains below all came from one sample that was sequenced in a study of shared clonotypes between healthy human individuals. The protocol was immunoSEQ multiplex PCR, while the TCRdb copy is restricted to in-frame clones and leaves out a portion. This table holds around 2,000,000 clones, about 95% found once. CD45RO-negative, CCR7-positively selected cells formed the naive CD8 fraction, excluding terminally differentiated effector memory CD45RA+ cells. Sample: naive CD8+ T cells sorted from blood. The receptors shown here come from a man aged 18 to 35 in good health.

Notes on this clone: Different DNA sequences within this sample yield the same CDR3. This rearrangement joins TRBV6-5 to TRBJ2-5; either TRBD1 or TRBD2 may fit D (6 bases each). The CDR3 totals 14 residues. The germline CDR1 and CDR2 sequences are MNHEY and SVGAGI. The ends were cut back, 0 bases at V and 5 bases at J, with 10 bases in the middle. The CDR3 region is CASSYSGGLETQYF. For the CDR3, the DNA is TGTGCCAGCAGTTACTCCGGGGGCTTGGAGACCCAGTACTTC.

This chain joins TRBV11-2 and TRBJ2-1; 9 nucleotides line up with TRBD1. The germline gives CDR1 SGHAT, CDR2 FQNNGV. V lost 2 bases to trimming and J lost 6 bases; unmatched junction nucleotides: 8. The CDR3 sequence is 16 residues long. The CDR3 nucleotides are TGTGCCAGCAGCTTATGGGAGGACAGGGGCGCCAATGAGCAGTTCTTC. It specifies CASSLWEDRGANEQFF.

Points on this clone: Other DNA sequences within the sample encode an identical CDR3. The J gene is TRBJ2-7, the V gene TRBV2, with D uncertain. Germline V CDR1 and CDR2: SNHLY, FYNNEI. This CDR3 has 11 residues. The germline V and J ends were trimmed by 4 bases and 3 bases, with 4 bases remaining between them. In DNA form, the CDR3 reads TGTGCCAGCAGTGCAAGCTACGAGCAGTACTTC. The encoded protein is CASSASYEQYF.

The chain is built from TRBV9 and TRBJ1-5; 10 positions agree with TRBD1. Germline CDR1 reads SGDLS; CDR2 reads YYNGEE. There are 15 residues in the CDR3. Trimming cost V 3 bases and J 6 bases; bases outside gene matches: 6. The CDR3 region is CASSAGTGEGQPQHF. CDR3 in DNA: TGTGCCAGCAGCGCCGGGACAGGGGAAGGTCAGCCCCAGCATTTT. Full variable domain (remainder filled in from reference TRBV9 and TRBJ1-5): DSGVTQTPKHLITATGQRVTLRCSPRSGDLSVYWYQQSLDQGLQFLIQYYNGEERAKGNILERFSAQQFPDLHSELNLSSLELGDSALYFCASSAGTGEGQPQHFGDGTRLSIL.

The chain employs TRBV28 and TRBJ1-3; unclear D gene. Between the trimmed V and J ends, which lost 6 bases and 3 bases, there was a span of 12 bases. CDR1 and CDR2 (germline): MDHEN, SYDVKM. The CDR3 extends over 14 amino acids. The CDR3 region has the DNA TGTGCCAGCAGCCCCCCCGGGAGTGGAAACACCATATATTTT. This encodes CASSPPGSGNTIYF. The full variable domain, in which reference TRBV28 and TRBJ1-3 provide the parts outside the CDR3, is DVKVTQSSRYLVKRTGEKVFLECVQDMDHENMFWYRQDPGLGLRLIYFSYDVKMKEKGDIPEGYSVSREKKERFSLILESASTNQTSMYLCASSPPGSGNTIYFGEGSWLTVV.

The chain is built from TRBV30 and TRBJ2-3; D possibly corresponds to TRBD2 (6 bases). The ends were cut back, 2 bases at V and 0 bases at J, with 9 bases in the middle. Germline values: CDR1 GTSNPN, CDR2 SVGIG (reference sequence). The CDR3 spans 14 residues. Here the CDR3 reads CAWSTLASTDTQYF. For the CDR3, the DNA is TGTGCCTGGAGTACTCTAGCGAGCACAGATACGCAGTATTTT.

The rearrangement joins TRBV10-1 to TRBJ1-6; D gene ambiguous. V shed 6 bases and J shed 3 bases, with 9 bases lying between them. CDR1 and CDR2 from the germline V gene are WNHNN and SYGVQD (reference sequence). This CDR3 contains 14 residues. The chain's CDR3 is CASRAKGYNSPLHF. DNA for the CDR3: TGCGCCAGCAGGGCCAAAGGCTATAATTCACCCCTCCACTTT.

The genes are TRBV4-1 and TRBJ2-7, with 7 bases identical to TRBD1. This CDR3 contains 18 residues. The germline CDR1 and CDR2 sequences are MGHRA and YSYEKL. Trimming cost V 6 bases and J 2 bases; bases outside gene matches: 19. The DNA for the CDR3 is TGCGCCAGCAGTCAATTGACACGCAGGACAGGTCGGGCCTACGAGCAGTACTTC. Amino acids: CASSQLTRRTGRAYEQYF.

The chain is built from TRBV5-1 and TRBJ2-7, with no clear D. Germline CDR1 and CDR2: SGHRS and YFSETQ. V was clipped by 4 bases and J by 6 bases, with 11 bases between them. The CDR3 runs to 12 residues. The CDR3 DNA reads TGCGCCAGCAGCCTTGGTCTCTCCGAGCAGTACTTC. Its protein product is CASSLGLSEQYF.

CDR3 sequence reads: CASRATRDSYWSEAFF. CDR3 bases: TGTGCCAGCAGAGCCACCCGGGACAGCTATTGGAGTGAAGCTTTCTTT. V and J are TRBV27 and TRBJ1-1; 7 bases line up with TRBD1. Per the germline V gene, CDR1 is MNHEY and CDR2 is SMNVEV (reference sequence). V was clipped by 6 bases and J by 7 bases; unmatched bases: 17. The CDR3 is made up of 16 amino acids.

This clone was seen just once. V is TRBV19 and J is TRBJ1-2, with 9 bases identical to TRBD1. With V trimmed by 3 bases and J by 5 bases, 7 bases remained unmatched. This CDR3 has 15 amino acids. Germline assignment: CDR1 LNHDA and CDR2 SQIVND (reference sequence). CDR3 sequence (DNA): TGTGCCAGTAGTATCGCGGGACAGGGTGAATATGGCTACACCTTC. Protein sequence: CASSIAGQGEYGYTF.

The J gene is TRBJ2-4, the V gene TRBV2; D possibly corresponds to TRBD1 (5 bases). The CDR3 runs 12 residues. The V and J ends lost 7 bases and 7 bases respectively, with 11 bases between them. Germline V gene lookup returns CDR1 SNHLY and CDR2 FYNNEI. Written as DNA, the CDR3 is TGTGCCAGCACCGGCAGGGCGAACATTCAGTACTTC. Amino acid sequence: CASTGRANIQYF.

The CDR3 protein is CASSRDRRDTEAFF. Written as DNA, the CDR3 is TGTGCCAGCAGTCGAGACAGGCGGGACACTGAAGCTTTCTTT. The chain recombines TRBV27 with TRBJ1-1, with a possible D match to TRBD1 (6 bases). V was cut by 5 bases and J by 3 bases, with 13 bases left in between. The CDR3 totals 14 residues. Germline CDR1 MNHEY, CDR2 SMNVEV (reference sequence).

CDR3 sequence (DNA): TGTGCCAGCAACACACAGGGCGACTATGGCTACACCTTC. Protein product: CASNTQGDYGYTF. J is TRBJ1-2 and V is TRBV6-6; possibly TRBD1 for D (6 bases). V lost 7 bases and J 3 bases, leaving 12 bases between the germline ends. CDR3 length: 13 amino acids. Per germline, CDR1 MNHNY and CDR2 SVGAGI (reference sequence).

The chain uses TRBV7-6 and TRBJ2-7; 8 bases match TRBD2. Germline trimming cut 1 base from V and 4 bases from J; bases unmatched to any gene: 6. Germline V lookup: CDR1 SGHVS, CDR2 FNYEAQ. The CDR3 loop spans 15 amino acids. Written as DNA, the CDR3 is TGTGCCAGCAGCTTAGTGGTAGCGGGAATTTACGAGCAGTACTTC. It encodes CASSLVVAGIYEQYF.

This sequence joins TRBV4-1 and TRBJ2-2, with 9 bases lining up with TRBD1. The CDR3 has 16 residues. CDR1 is MGHRA and CDR2 is YSYEKL in the germline V gene. V dropped 3 bases and J dropped 6; count of bases not matched to a gene: 8. CDR3 loop: CASSHGDRVSPGELFF. The CDR3 DNA is TGCGCCAGCAGCCACGGGGACAGGGTATCACCCGGGGAGCTGTTTTTT.

Turning to this clone: A much larger clone differs from this one at a single base, so this may be a read error. The sample carries other DNA sequences with the same CDR3. V gene TRBV9 combines with J gene TRBJ1-1; TRBD1 might be the D (5 bases). There are 13 residues in the CDR3. The germline V and J ends were trimmed by 0 bases and 3 bases, with 6 bases remaining between them. Looked up from germline, CDR1 is SGDLS and CDR2 is YYNGEE. CDR3 loop: CASSVEGDTEAFF. The CDR3 DNA follows: TGTGCCAGCAGCGTAGAAGGGGACACTGAAGCTTTCTTT.

The CDR3 nucleotides read TGTGCCAGCAGCTTATCATCTGAAGCTTTCTTT. Its translation: CASSLSSEAFF. The chain joins TRBV5-6 to TRBJ1-1; D gene uncertain. The germline CDR1 and CDR2 sequences are SGHDT and YYEEEE. Trimming took off 2 bases at V and 6 bases at J, with 5 bases between the two ends. This CDR3 contains 11 residues.

The sample holds one count of this clone. V gene TRBV5-4 combines with J gene TRBJ1-3; D remains unclear. This CDR3 region has 14 residues. With 5 bases removed from V and 0 bases from J, the gap between germline ends came to 9 bases. CDR1 and CDR2 (germline): SGHNT, YYREEE (reference sequence). The CDR3: CASREGHSGNTIYF. The CDR3 DNA reads TGTGCCAGCAGGGAGGGCCACTCTGGAAACACCATATATTTT. The whole variable domain, remainder taken from reference TRBV5-4 and TRBJ1-3, is ETGVTQSPTHLIKTRGQQVTLRCSSQSGHNTVSWYQQALGQGPQFIFQYYREEENGRGNFPPRFSGLQFPNYSSELNVNALELDDSALYLCASREGHSGNTIYFGEGSWLTVV.

The rearrangement links TRBV6-5 to TRBJ2-1; 7 nucleotides match TRBD2. CDR3 length equals 15 residues. CDR1 is MNHEY and CDR2 is SVGAGI in the germline V gene. With V trimmed by 2 bases and J by 8 bases, 9 bases remained unmatched. DNA of the CDR3: TGTGCCAGCAGTTACCGGTGGGAGGGCAGGGATGAGCAGTTCTTC. This translates into CASSYRWEGRDEQFF.

The rearrangement joins TRBV18 to TRBJ2-3; D remains ambiguous. V gave up 5 bases and J gave up 4 bases, with 7 bases separating them. The CDR3 sequence is 12 residues long. CDR1 KGHSH and CDR2 LQKENI come from the germline V gene. In nucleotides, the CDR3 is TGTGCCAGCTCAGATGGCGCAGATACGCAGTATTTT. Amino acid sequence: CASSDGADTQYF.

The chain recombines TRBV29-1 with TRBJ2-1, with D possibly being TRBD2 (5 bases). CDR3 length: 13 residues. V was cut by 5 bases and J by 8 bases, with 16 bases left in between. Germline values: CDR1 SQVTM, CDR2 ANQGSEA. The CDR3 sequence: CSVLTGVIDEQFF. CDR3 bases: TGCAGCGTTCTTACCGGGGTTATCGATGAGCAGTTCTTC.

The chain combines TRBV19 with TRBJ2-1; maybe TRBD2 (6 bases). This CDR3 is 14 amino acids long. Trimming shortened V by 6 bases and J by 3 bases, and 12 bases separated the two germline ends. Germline CDR1 reads LNHDA; CDR2 reads SQIVND (reference sequence). CDR3 residues: CASSYGGGYNEQFF. The CDR3 DNA sequence: TGTGCCAGTAGCTACGGGGGAGGCTACAATGAGCAGTTCTTC.

The rearrangement joins TRBV5-1 to TRBJ1-3, with TRBD1 identical over 9 bases. The CDR3 is made up of 14 amino acids. Germline-derived CDR1 and CDR2 are SGHRS and YFSETQ. V gave up 4 bases and J gave up 4 bases; unmatched junction bases: 3. CDR3 in amino acids: CASSEGTGGNTIYF. Written as DNA, the CDR3 is TGCGCCAGCAGCGAAGGGACAGGGGGAAACACCATATATTTT.

This clone was observed a handful of times. Here the CDR3 DNA reads TGTGCCAGCAGTGGGACAGGGGGTGATCAGCCCCAGCATTTT. Its protein product is CASSGTGGDQPQHF. The gene calls are TRBV2 and TRBJ1-5; 10 bases are a match to TRBD1. This CDR3 region has 14 residues. Germline CDR1 and CDR2: SNHLY and FYNNEI. V lost 4 bases, J lost 5 bases, and 2 bases stayed unmatched.

The chain recombines TRBV5-8 with TRBJ2-5, with a weak D call TRBD1 (6 bases). This CDR3 has 15 amino acids. V was pared by 5 bases and J by 4 bases, with 18 bases between. Germline V gives CDR1 SGHTS, CDR2 YDEGEE. The DNA for the CDR3 is TGTGCCAGCAGTCCATTCGAGTTAGGGGGAGAGACCCAGTACTTC. This gives the protein CASSPFELGGETQYF.

The J gene is TRBJ2-1, the V gene TRBV6-6, with D maybe TRBD2 (5 bases). The CDR3 has 16 amino acids. CDR1 and CDR2 from the germline V gene are MNHNY and SVGAGI (reference sequence). The V and J ends lost 6 bases and 0 bases respectively, with 15 bases between them. The CDR3: CASSNLGIDSYNEQFF. The CDR3 nucleotides are TGTGCCAGCAGCAACCTCGGGATAGACTCCTACAATGAGCAGTTCTTC.